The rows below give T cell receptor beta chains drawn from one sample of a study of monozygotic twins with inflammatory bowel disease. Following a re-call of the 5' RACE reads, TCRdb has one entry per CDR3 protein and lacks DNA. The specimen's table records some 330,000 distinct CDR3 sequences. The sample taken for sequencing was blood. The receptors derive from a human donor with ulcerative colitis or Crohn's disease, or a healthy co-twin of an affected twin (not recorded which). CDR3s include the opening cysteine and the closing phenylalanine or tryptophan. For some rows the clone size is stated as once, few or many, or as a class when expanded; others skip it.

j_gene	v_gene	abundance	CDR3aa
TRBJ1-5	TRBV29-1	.	CSVGQGRQPQHF
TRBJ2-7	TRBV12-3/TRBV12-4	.	CASSRDRDHEQYF
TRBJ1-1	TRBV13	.	CASSMAGTANTEAFF
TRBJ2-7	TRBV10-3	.	CAISGGYSSYEQYF
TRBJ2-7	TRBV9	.	CASSVTGFTYEQYF
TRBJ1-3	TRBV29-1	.	CSVLTGAGNTIYF
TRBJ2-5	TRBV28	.	CASSFGRVQETQYF
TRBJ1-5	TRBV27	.	CASSRLQGSAGQPQHF
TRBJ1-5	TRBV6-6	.	CASSYDLNQPQHF
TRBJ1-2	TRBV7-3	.	CASSPQQGVNYGYTF
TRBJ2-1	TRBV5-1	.	CASSLIQRDELFF
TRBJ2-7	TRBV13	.	CASNLGPYEQYF
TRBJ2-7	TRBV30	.	CAWTRLGGISGEQYF
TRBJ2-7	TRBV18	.	CASSTQGVYGEQYF
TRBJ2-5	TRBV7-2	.	CASSWGTGVETQYF
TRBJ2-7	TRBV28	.	CASSLPLAGAGEQYF
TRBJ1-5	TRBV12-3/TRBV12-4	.	CASSFHTGWNQPQHF
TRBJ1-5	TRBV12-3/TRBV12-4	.	CASSLLTGGNQPQHF
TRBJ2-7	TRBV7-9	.	CASSSHLGTGIYEQYF
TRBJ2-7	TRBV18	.	CASSPPGTSRSEQYF
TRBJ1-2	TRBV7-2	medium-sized	CASSSPPDRGNYGYTF
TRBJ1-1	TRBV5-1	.	CASSLRIGDRGEAFF
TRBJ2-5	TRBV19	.	CASSSFGQGGRPTKSETQYF
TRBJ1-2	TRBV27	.	CASSLQRRGLRYGYTF
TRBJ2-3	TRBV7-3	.	CASSPSGAGYKDTQYF
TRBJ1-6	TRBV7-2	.	CASSPRVGAQSPLHF
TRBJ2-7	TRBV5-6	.	CASSRAGGPLGSYEQYF
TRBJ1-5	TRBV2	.	CASSGDIFSNQPQHF
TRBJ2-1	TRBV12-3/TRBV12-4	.	CASRSGTSGNNEQFF
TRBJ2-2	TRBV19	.	CASSRSDRNTGELFF
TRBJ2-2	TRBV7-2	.	CASSLVSRGELFF
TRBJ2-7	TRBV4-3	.	CASSQGLGTASYEQYF